This is a list of T cell receptor beta chains from one sample in a study of a mutant IDH1 vaccine in newly diagnosed glioma. Profiled with immunoSEQ multiplex PCR; TCRdb holds only in-frame clones, not every one. The table has about 46,000 clones, around 92% seen once. These receptors' antigens are unknown. Sequencing used PBMCs, obtained from a glioma patient whose treatment included an IDH1 peptide vaccine. These receptors were obtained from a man in his fifties or sixties with glioma. CDR3s include the opening cysteine and the closing phenylalanine or tryptophan.

v_call,j_call,cdr3_aa
TRBV6-5,TRBJ1-5,CASSQDRSNQPQHF
TRBV10-1,TRBJ2-3,CASSESDTDTQYF
TRBV5-1,TRBJ2-2,CASSLNRGDTGELFF
TRBV5-1,TRBJ2-1,CASSLRDGSNEQFF
TRBV2,TRBJ2-1,CASSQRGPLGNEQFF
TRBV7-8,TRBJ2-7,CASSPGTSGGAVYEQYF
TRBV27,TRBJ2-6,CASSLGAGGANVLTF
TRBV7-2,TRBJ2-1,CASSLKWGRDEQFF
TRBV5-8,TRBJ1-2,CASSLVGGGYTF
TRBV6-5,TRBJ1-1,CASNRRGFGDSHF
TRBV18,TRBJ1-1,CASSLGQGNTEAFF
TRBV7-7,TRBJ2-3,CASSLSSTTDTQYF
TRBV27,TRBJ1-6,CASSLNAQGARSPLHF
TRBV2,TRBJ2-2,CASSGTGEWTGELFF
TRBV7-2,TRBJ1-6,CATRTSYNSPLHF
TRBV30,TRBJ2-1,CAWSVRGGPYNEQFF
TRBV5-1,TRBJ2-7,CASSLEGLSYEQYF
TRBV27,TRBJ1-5,CASSLTGPLSNQPQHF
TRBV28,TRBJ1-3,CASSLPSRNTIYF
TRBV6-6,TRBJ2-4,CASSTGAKNIQYF
TRBV5-5,TRBJ2-2,CASSWGQGWSTGELFF
TRBV7-8,TRBJ2-6,CASGVGANVLTF
TRBV2,TRBJ2-7,CASGLALYWQYF
TRBV7-9,TRBJ1-4,CASRRGNEKLFF
TRBV5-5,TRBJ1-1,CASSWTENTEAFF
TRBV6-1,TRBJ2-7,CATRGGLKTYEQYF
TRBV28,TRBJ2-7,CASRPAGQYSYEQYF
TRBV15,TRBJ2-7,CATSGGSSPVTEQYF
TRBV19,TRBJ1-1,CASSNLGRSTEAFF
TRBV4-1,TRBJ1-5,CASSQDLGAFNQPQHF
TRBV30,TRBJ1-5,CAWSVRGQGSNQPQHF